Listed below are T cell receptor beta chains from one sample, sequenced in a study of cytomegalovirus exposure and HLA in healthy donors. Clones were sequenced by immunoSEQ multiplex PCR, and TCRdb holds only the in-frame ones, with some missing. The sample consists of some 350,000 clones, roughly nine tenths of them appearing once. The sample comprised PBMCs. The receptors shown here come from a woman between 25 and 40 years old in good health and CMV-seropositive. Each CDR3 is given with its conserved first and last residue. A D gene is named only where the DNA matches it firmly. Some rows mark clone size as missing; the rest say once, few, many or name a class of expanded clone.

clone size: -; D gene: -; V gene: TRBV11-3; J gene: TRBJ2-1; CDR3 DNA: TGTGCCAGCAGCACGGGACTTAACAATGAGCAGTTCTTC; CDR3 protein: CASSTGLNNEQFF
clone size: -; D gene: -; V gene: TRBV15; J gene: TRBJ2-1; CDR3 DNA: TGTGCCACCGGAGGGGTGGGGAATGAGCAGTTCTTC; CDR3 protein: CATGGVGNEQFF
clone size: -; D gene: -; V gene: TRBV7-6; J gene: TRBJ1-5; CDR3 DNA: TGTGCCAGCAGCTTAGCAGGGGAGGGTCAGCCCCAGCATTTT; CDR3 protein: CASSLAGEGQPQHF
clone size: -; D gene: -; V gene: TRBV2; J gene: TRBJ2-2; CDR3 DNA: TGTGCCAGCCTGGGAGACACCGGGGAGCTGTTTTTT; CDR3 protein: CASLGDTGELFF
clone size: few; D gene: -; V gene: TRBV10-2; J gene: TRBJ2-7; CDR3 DNA: TGCGCCAGCAGTGGGACTCGAGCGGAGCAGTACTTC; CDR3 protein: CASSGTRAEQYF
clone size: -; D gene: TRBD2; V gene: TRBV27; J gene: TRBJ2-2; CDR3 DNA: TGTGCCAGCAGCGACAGCGGGGGGTGGAACACCGGGGAGCTGTTTTTT; CDR3 protein: CASSDSGGWNTGELFF
clone size: -; D gene: TRBD1; V gene: TRBV6-5; J gene: TRBJ2-7; CDR3 DNA: TGTGCCAGCAGTTACTCAGGGGGCCCCAAGTACTTC; CDR3 protein: CASSYSGGPKYF
clone size: -; D gene: TRBD1; V gene: TRBV13; J gene: TRBJ1-6; CDR3 DNA: TGTGCCAGCAGCAGGACAGGGGTTTTGAGCTCCTATAATTCACCCCTCCACTTT; CDR3 protein: CASSRTGVLSSYNSPLHF
clone size: -; D gene: -; V gene: TRBV7-3; J gene: TRBJ1-1; CDR3 DNA: TGTGCCAGCAGCTTTGGAGGGCTGAACACTGAAGCTTTCTTT; CDR3 protein: CASSFGGLNTEAFF
clone size: -; D gene: -; V gene: TRBV28; J gene: TRBJ1-2; CDR3 DNA: TGTGCCAGCAGCCCCTCCAACTATGGCTACACCTTC; CDR3 protein: CASSPSNYGYTF
clone size: -; D gene: -; V gene: TRBV18; J gene: TRBJ1-1; CDR3 DNA: TGTGCCAGCTCACTCGCAGCTGTAAGGGGGAACACTGAAGCTTTCTTT; CDR3 protein: CASSLAAVRGNTEAFF
clone size: -; D gene: TRBD1; V gene: TRBV6-1; J gene: TRBJ1-1; CDR3 DNA: TGTGCCAGCAGTGATGGGACAGGGGGCAAAGCTTTCTTT; CDR3 protein: CASSDGTGGKAFF
clone size: once; D gene: TRBD1; V gene: TRBV28; J gene: TRBJ2-5; CDR3 DNA: TGTGCCAGCAGTCCAGCGACAGGGGGCCTTAGGGGAGAGACCCAGTACTTC; CDR3 protein: CASSPATGGLRGETQYF
clone size: -; D gene: -; V gene: TRBV29-1; J gene: TRBJ2-7; CDR3 DNA: TGCAGCGTTGAAGGCCCAGGGAGCGAGCAGTACTTC; CDR3 protein: CSVEGPGSEQYF
clone size: -; D gene: -; V gene: TRBV19; J gene: TRBJ1-1; CDR3 DNA: TGTGCCAGTAGCCCTAGGCAGGGGCTTGAAGCTTTCTTT; CDR3 protein: CASSPRQGLEAFF
clone size: -; D gene: TRBD1; V gene: TRBV6-5; J gene: TRBJ1-5; CDR3 DNA: TGTGCCAGCAGCAGACAGGGGGATCAGCCCCAGCATTTT; CDR3 protein: CASSRQGDQPQHF
clone size: -; D gene: TRBD1; V gene: TRBV18; J gene: TRBJ2-7; CDR3 DNA: TGTGCCAGCACCGGACAGGCCCTGGGGGAGCAGTACTTC; CDR3 protein: CASTGQALGEQYF
clone size: -; D gene: -; V gene: TRBV30; J gene: TRBJ2-1; CDR3 DNA: TGTGCCTGGAGTGTTGGGAACAATGAGCAGTTCTTC; CDR3 protein: CAWSVGNNEQFF
clone size: -; D gene: -; V gene: TRBV29-1; J gene: TRBJ1-4; CDR3 DNA: TGCAGCGTTTCAGCAGCAGGGGTTGAAAAACTGTTTTTT; CDR3 protein: CSVSAAGVEKLFF
clone size: once; D gene: TRBD1; V gene: TRBV13; J gene: TRBJ1-3; CDR3 DNA: TGTGCCAGCAGCTTGGGACAGGGATCTGGAAACACCATATATTTT; CDR3 protein: CASSLGQGSGNTIYF